These 19 T cell receptor beta chains were sequenced from one sample in a study of Ad26.COV2.S vaccination and SARS-CoV-2 variants listed by TCRdb under 2021. The library was built by means of the immunoSEQ multiplex PCR assay. The table comes from immuneACCESS by way of TCRdb, which keeps in-frame sequences with V and J called. Part of the clones is missing from these tables; in studies checked, under half for an unresolved V gene and the rest for unknown reasons. Here the sample has 300,000 to 400,000 clones; around 90% occur a single time. Around 5.5% of the sample goes to the ten largest clones. The treatment or condition label on this specimen signifies: around 19 received Ad26.COV2.S at low or high dose, single or two shots; about 5 received placebo; per-sample allocation not given. For vaccine and placebo recipients, repertoires were sequenced using samples collected on day 63 after the first injection.

The sample was peripheral blood, taken in a trial of Ad26.COV2.S vaccine versus placebo. The source of these receptors is a person aged 18-65 years who received the Ad26.COV2.S COVID-19 vaccine or a placebo.

The genes are TRBV5-1 and TRBJ1-5; D call uncertain. Germline CDR1 is SGHRS and CDR2 is YFSETQ. Trimming stripped 5 bases from V and 2 bases from J, with 8 bases between. CDR3 length: 13 residues. In nucleotides, the CDR3 is TGCGCCAGCAGTCATGGGGGCAATCAGCCCCAGCATTTT. Residues: CASSHGGNQPQHF.

The V call is TRBV10-3, the J call TRBJ2-3, with unresolved D. Trimming removed 0 bases from V and 2 bases from J, with 12 bases in between. The CDR3 is 16 amino acids. The germline gives CDR1 ENHRY, CDR2 SYGVKD. The CDR3 DNA is TGTGCCATCAGTGAGTCGAACGTCCTCGCCACAGATACGCAGTATTTT. Encoded protein: CAISESNVLATDTQYF.

The genes are TRBV14 and TRBJ1-1; tentatively, D is TRBD1 (6 bases). This CDR3 is built from 15 residues. CDR1 and CDR2 (germline): SGHDN, FVKESK. V lost 1 base and J 1 base, leaving 10 bases between the germline ends. CDR3 residues: CASSQVEGQNTEAFF. The CDR3 nucleotides read TGTGCCAGCAGCCAAGTAGAGGGACAGAACACTGAAGCTTTCTTT.

The rearrangement links TRBV10-3 to TRBJ1-1; D possibly corresponds to TRBD1 (5 bases). Germline V lookup: CDR1 ENHRY, CDR2 SYGVKD. V lost 8 bases and J 0 bases, leaving 16 bases between the germline ends. The CDR3 covers 15 residues. This CDR3 is CAIQRGAIMNTEAFF. CDR3 nucleotides: TGTGCCATCCAGAGGGGAGCTATCATGAACACTGAAGCTTTCTTT.

The chain recombines TRBV7-2 with TRBJ1-2; 7 positions agree with TRBD1. V was clipped by 5 bases and J by 4 bases; unmatched bases: 13. Germline CDR1 and CDR2: SGHTA and FQGNSA. The CDR3 contains 16 residues. The CDR3 spells CASSIRQGLNPYGYTF. The CDR3 region has the DNA TGTGCCAGCAGCATTCGACAGGGTTTAAATCCCTATGGCTACACCTTC.

V usage is TRBV4-3 and J usage is TRBJ1-1, with TRBD1 as a possible D gene (6 bases). The V end was cut by 3 bases, the J end by 5 bases, with 13 bases between. This CDR3 is built from 14 residues. Germline V gives CDR1 LGHNA, CDR2 YSLEER. The CDR3 DNA reads TGCGCCAGCAGCCATACGGGTCAGGGGACTGAAGCTTTCTTT. As protein: CASSHTGQGTEAFF.

This sequence joins TRBV5-6 and TRBJ1-1, with D possibly matching TRBD1 (5 bases). Germline values: CDR1 SGHDT, CDR2 YYEEEE. The V and J ends lost 4 bases and 7 bases respectively, with 17 bases between them. CDR3 length equals 14 residues. The CDR3 DNA is TGTGCCAGCAGCGCGGACTTATTGGGGGGTGAAGCTTTCTTT. It specifies CASSADLLGGEAFF.

The CDR3 loop is CASSLSQGTYSGNTIYF. CDR3 nucleotide sequence: TGCGCCAGCAGCTTGAGTCAGGGGACCTACTCTGGAAACACCATATATTTT. V is TRBV5-1 and J is TRBJ1-3; maybe TRBD1 (6 bases). CDR1 is SGHRS and CDR2 is YFSETQ in the germline V gene. The CDR3 has 17 amino acids. V was shortened by 1 base and J by 0 bases, with 14 bases between the two germline ends. Full variable domain (outside the CDR3, taken from reference TRBV5-1 and TRBJ1-3): KAGVTQTPRYLIKTRGQQVTLSCSPISGHRSVSWYQQTPGQGLQFLFEYFSETQRNKGNFPGRFSGRQFSNSRSEMNVSTLELGDSALYLCASSLSQGTYSGNTIYFGEGSWLTVV.

The V gene is TRBV5-6, the J gene TRBJ1-2; D is uncertain. The CDR3 runs to 12 residues. Trimming took 0 bases from V and 2 from J, leaving 2 bases between them. Germline V gene sequence: CDR1 SGHDT, CDR2 YYEEEE. The CDR3 DNA sequence: TGTGCCAGCAGCTTGGACAACTATGGCTACACCTTC. It yields the protein CASSLDNYGYTF.

This clone has a handful of counts. The chain has TRBV30 and TRBJ1-6; 7 bases align to TRBD1. The CDR3 is 13 residues long. Germline loops: CDR1 GTSNPN, CDR2 SVGIG (reference sequence). V was pared by 3 bases and J by 7 bases, with 3 bases of the junction left unmatched. CDR3 sequence: CAWRQGWNSPLHF. CDR3 sequence (DNA): TGTGCCTGGAGACAGGGGTGGAATTCACCCCTCCACTTT.

This clone was seen a handful of times. This chain connects TRBV6-2 or TRBV6-3 to TRBJ2-3, with 7 bases identical to TRBD1. There are 16 residues in the CDR3. The junction had 18 bases not matched to a gene; V was cut back by 7 bases and J by 8 bases. CDR1 MNHEY and CDR2 SVGEGT come from the germline V gene. CDR3 in amino acids: CASNPRKGQHQATQYF. The CDR3, as DNA: TGTGCCAGCAACCCTAGGAAGGGACAGCACCAGGCTACGCAGTATTTT.

Regarding this clone: Other DNA sequences from this sample encode an identical CDR3 as well. This chain uses TRBV18 with TRBJ1-1, with D perhaps TRBD1 (6 bases). Germline assignment: CDR1 KGHSH and CDR2 LQKENI. The germline V and J ends were trimmed by 6 bases and 1 base, with 9 bases remaining between them. This CDR3 has 13 amino acids. CDR3 sequence reads: CASSSQGNTEAFF. The CDR3 region has the DNA TGTGCCAGCTCCTCACAGGGGAACACTGAAGCTTTCTTT.

V usage is TRBV6-5 and J usage is TRBJ2-3; D unresolved. The CDR3 extends over 16 amino acids. V was cut by 2 bases and J by 2 bases, with 14 bases left in between. Germline loops: CDR1 MNHEY, CDR2 SVGAGI. The CDR3 reads CASSYALGGYTDTQYF. CDR3 coding DNA: TGTGCCAGCAGTTACGCCCTTGGCGGATACACAGATACGCAGTATTTT.

V gene TRBV18 combines with J gene TRBJ2-7; 7 bases are a match to TRBD2. CDR1 KGHSH and CDR2 LQKENI come from the germline V gene. The J segment lost 6 bases and the V segment lost 3 bases, leaving 8 bases of the junction unmatched. There are 14 residues in the CDR3. The CDR3 DNA reads as TGTGCCAGCTCACCGCATCGGGGGGAACCCGAGCAGTACGTC. Residues: CASSPHRGEPEQYV.

This sequence joins TRBV4-3 and TRBJ1-2; 8 bases agree with TRBD1. With 2 bases clipped from V and 4 bases from J, the junction kept 12 bases outside the gene matches. The CDR3 is 17 residues long. Germline CDR1 reads LGHNA; CDR2 reads YSLEER. The CDR3: CASSQPPDREDFYGYTF. CDR3 sequence (DNA): TGCGCCAGCAGCCAACCCCCGGACAGGGAGGACTTCTATGGCTACACCTTC.

The chain couples TRBV12-3 or TRBV12-4 to TRBJ2-3; D is perhaps TRBD2 (5 bases). V lost 3 bases and J 2 bases, leaving 6 bases between the germline ends. This CDR3 comprises 13 residues. In nucleotides, the CDR3 is TGTGCCAGCAGTTTGGGAGTCACAGATACGCAGTATTTT. Encoded protein: CASSLGVTDTQYF.

For the CDR3, the DNA is TGCGCCAGCAGCCAAGACTCGAGGGACTATGGCTACACCTTC. Amino acids: CASSQDSRDYGYTF. The V call is TRBV4-3, the J call TRBJ1-2; no clear D. V lost 0 bases and J lost 3, with 8 bases in between. The germline V gene has CDR1 LGHNA and CDR2 YSLEER. The CDR3 contains 14 residues.

The CDR3 region is CASRKAGFSTDTQYF. CDR3 in DNA: TGTGCCAGTAGAAAAGCGGGGTTTAGCACAGATACGCAGTATTTT. The rearrangement joins TRBV19 to TRBJ2-3; 7 positions match TRBD2. J lost 0 bases, V lost 6 bases, and 6 bases had no gene match. Germline V gene sequence: CDR1 LNHDA, CDR2 SQIVND (reference sequence). This CDR3 region has 15 residues. Full variable domain (outside the CDR3, taken from reference TRBV19 and TRBJ2-3): DGGITQSPKYLFRKEGQNVTLSCEQNLNHDAMYWYRQDPGQGLRLIYYSQIVNDFQKGDIAEGYSVSREKKESFPLTVTSAQKNPTAFYLCASRKAGFSTDTQYFGPGTRLTVL.

The chain combines TRBV3-1 (or the pseudogene TRBV3-2) with TRBJ1-2; D unresolved. Germline V CDR1 and CDR2: LGHDT, YNNKEL (reference sequence). The CDR3 has 12 residues. Trimming took off 4 bases at V and 8 bases at J, with 11 bases between the two ends. In DNA form, the CDR3 reads TGTGCCAGCAGCCGGGAATCGGGGGGCTACACCTTC. It specifies CASSRESGGYTF.